A single sample gave rise to the 10 T cell receptor beta chains below, sequenced in a study of tumor-infiltrating lymphocytes in primary liver carcinoma. From unsorted bulk tissue weighing about 20-31 mg, DNA and RNA were co-extracted. TCR beta cDNA came from roughly 0.45 ug total RNA, primed with a constant-region primer. Employing slightly modified ARM-PCR, three nested multiplex PCR rounds were run, and these gave rise to the TCR beta libraries. Amplification in the first two PCR rounds was performed using TRBV1-TRBV30 forward primers and a C-beta reverse primer for around 10 cycles each. TCRdb independently ran MiXCR on the multiplex PCR reads; one entry per CDR3 protein. The profile shows approximately 53,000 distinct CDR3 sequences, about 77% of them singletons. Sequencing was done on a sample of liver tumor tissue from sampling region 5. Subset given: tumor region T5, tumor centre. The receptor source for this set is a man aged 35 to 55 with primary liver carcinoma and hepatitis B virus infection.

Worth noting for this clonotype: Mismatch with germline at one junction end may stem from a read error. The chain recombines TRBV11-1 with TRBJ2-1; 11 nucleotides line up with TRBD2. This CDR3 is 20 amino acids long. Germline CDR1 reads SGHAT; CDR2 reads FQDESV (reference sequence). The chain's CDR3 is CPSIIGKTSGASWFGNEQFF. The CDR3 DNA is TGTCCCAGCATCATAGGAAAGACTAGCGGGGCCTCATGGTTCGGCAATGAGCAGTTCTTC.

A word on this clonotype: Possible read error: a much larger clone is one base away. V usage is TRBV7-2 and J usage is TRBJ1-2; unclear D gene. The germline V gene has CDR1 SGHTA and CDR2 FQGNSA. The CDR3 consists of 14 residues. CDR3 loop: CASLKLGPGDGYIF. The CDR3 DNA reads as TGTGCCAGCCTAAAACTCGGGCCTGGGGATGGCTACATCTTC.

In regard to this clonotype: A junction end diverges from the germline sequence, so it may reflect a read error. V gene TRBV5-5 combines with J gene TRBJ2-4, with D possibly matching TRBD2 (6 bases). The CDR3 runs to 15 residues. CDR1 and CDR2 (germline): SGHKS, YYEKEE (reference sequence). The CDR3 DNA reads as TGTGTCAGCAGTTTGGGAGGTATAGCCAAAAACATTCAGTACTTC. As protein: CVSSLGGIAKNIQYF.

The CDR3 DNA reads as TGTGCCTGGAGCGTATGGAGACTAACGGGAATGAATGAGCAGTTCTTC. Protein sequence: CAWSVWRLTGMNEQFF. The chain links TRBV30 to TRBJ2-1, with a possible D match to TRBD2 (5 bases). This CDR3 has 16 residues. In germline, CDR1 is GTSNPN, CDR2 SVGIG (reference sequence). The ends were cut back, 3 bases at V and 7 bases at J, with 22 bases in the middle.

With regard to this clonotype: It is likely a read error, because the conserved phenylalanine at the end of the CDR3 is missing. This chain links TRBV29-1 with TRBJ2-1; 14 positions agree with TRBD2. Germline V lookup: CDR1 SQVTM, CDR2 ANQGSEA. This CDR3 is 15 amino acids long. As DNA, the CDR3 is TGCAGCGTTGGACTAGCGGGAGGGCTCTACCATGAGCAGTTCTCC. This sequence encodes CSVGLAGGLYHEQFS.

The chain joins TRBV10-3 to TRBJ1-1; TRBD1 matches 8 bases. V lost 6 bases, J lost 0 bases, and 3 bases stayed unmatched. From germline, CDR1 is ENHRY and CDR2 SYGVKD. The CDR3 spans 14 residues. DNA of the CDR3: TGTGCCATCAGCGGACAGGGTCTGAACACTGAAGCTTTCTTT. Translation: CAISGQGLNTEAFF.

The chain carries TRBV4-3 and TRBJ1-5; the D is unclear. CDR1 is LGHNA and CDR2 is YSLEER in the germline V gene. The CDR3 extends over 13 amino acids. The V end lost 10 bases, the J end lost 7 bases, and 17 bases lay between the germline ends. The CDR3 loop reads CANSQSWEQPQHF. As DNA, the CDR3 is TGCGCCAATAGCCAGTCCTGGGAGCAGCCCCAGCATTTT.

In regard to this clonotype: The junction and the germline gene differ at one end; a read error may be behind it. The chain combines TRBV28 with TRBJ2-3, with D hard to call. The CDR3 has 15 residues. Germline V gives CDR1 MDHEN, CDR2 SYDVKM. CDR3 in amino acids: CASSLLSPSTDMQYF. The CDR3 bases are TGTGCTAGCAGTTTGCTCAGCCCTTCCACAGATATGCAGTATTTT.

With regard to this clonotype: This is likely a read error, given that the CDR3 carries no conserved phenylalanine or tryptophan at its end. It is unclear where the CDR3 begins or ends on the DNA, so no DNA is shown, and the CDR3 is as TCRdb lists it. This rearrangement joins TRBV11-3 to TRBJ2-7; the DNA was not compared with TRBD1, the D call given in the table. The CDR3 is made up of 14 amino acids, end residues included. CDR1 and CDR2 (germline): SGHNT, YENEEA. The CDR3 loop is CATRRGVTSYEHYS.

As to this clonotype: The junction departs from germline at one end; a sequencing error may be responsible. The V and J genes are TRBV29-1 and TRBJ2-1; possible D gene TRBD2, 6 bases. The CDR3 is 10 residues long. From germline, CDR1 is SQVTM and CDR2 ANQGSEA. The chain's CDR3 is CSVLGGEQLF. Here the CDR3 DNA reads TGCAGCGTTCTGGGGGGTGAGCAGCTCTTT.